The rows below give T cell receptor beta chains drawn from one sample of a study of monozygotic twins with inflammatory bowel disease. One entry per CDR3 protein, without DNA, is what TCRdb gives after re-calling the 5' RACE reads. The sample has fewer than 350,000 distinct CDR3 sequences. Sequenced: blood. These receptors all come from a human donor with ulcerative colitis or Crohn's disease, or a healthy co-twin of an affected twin (not recorded which). Both conserved end residues are part of each CDR3. Fields, in order: CDR3 protein, J gene, V gene.

CDR3aa: CSARMGQGSGANVLTF
j_gene: TRBJ2-6
v_gene: TRBV20-1

CDR3aa: CASSLGPIKNIQYF
j_gene: TRBJ2-4
v_gene: TRBV5-6

CDR3aa: CASRRQGLNTEAFF
j_gene: TRBJ1-1
v_gene: TRBV19

CDR3aa: CASSRTSGLQETQYF
j_gene: TRBJ2-5
v_gene: TRBV7-9

CDR3aa: CACTGGARTEAFF
j_gene: TRBJ1-1
v_gene: TRBV30

CDR3aa: CASSSEWQGRYSTGNTIYF
j_gene: TRBJ1-3
v_gene: TRBV11-1

CDR3aa: CASSPRGTNTDTQYF
j_gene: TRBJ2-3
v_gene: TRBV11-2

CDR3aa: CASSLDAGPREQYF
j_gene: TRBJ2-7
v_gene: TRBV7-7

CDR3aa: CASSPLAGGLYEQYF
j_gene: TRBJ2-7
v_gene: TRBV5-1

CDR3aa: CASSQVSGVVAGEEYTQYF
j_gene: TRBJ2-3
v_gene: TRBV3-1

CDR3aa: CASSQEGLVYEQYF
j_gene: TRBJ2-7
v_gene: TRBV3-1

CDR3aa: CASSPFEGANVLTF
j_gene: TRBJ2-6
v_gene: TRBV6-2/TRBV6-3

CDR3aa: CASSLGGARQSYGYTF
j_gene: TRBJ1-2
v_gene: TRBV7-9

CDR3aa: CASSGRTSGRRSETQYF
j_gene: TRBJ2-5
v_gene: TRBV28

CDR3aa: CASSESGATTDTQYF
j_gene: TRBJ2-3
v_gene: TRBV10-1

CDR3aa: CASSLVPSANTEAFF
j_gene: TRBJ1-1
v_gene: TRBV5-1

CDR3aa: CASSPLGFYGYTF
j_gene: TRBJ1-2
v_gene: TRBV4-3

CDR3aa: CASSSGQRPDTQYF
j_gene: TRBJ2-3
v_gene: TRBV7-2

CDR3aa: CATSPTDREVFF
j_gene: TRBJ2-1
v_gene: TRBV15

CDR3aa: CASSPATRTYSSDTQYF
j_gene: TRBJ2-3
v_gene: TRBV7-2

CDR3aa: CSARDLAGGFIEQYF
j_gene: TRBJ2-7
v_gene: TRBV20-1

CDR3aa: CASSWGVNTEAFF
j_gene: TRBJ1-1
v_gene: TRBV27

CDR3aa: CSVGLTSGTDTQYF
j_gene: TRBJ2-3
v_gene: TRBV29-1

CDR3aa: CASSLVTAPGELFF
j_gene: TRBJ2-2
v_gene: TRBV7-2

CDR3aa: CSVTDREVSTDTQYF
j_gene: TRBJ2-3
v_gene: TRBV29-1

CDR3aa: CASSSYQPQHF
j_gene: TRBJ1-5
v_gene: TRBV28

CDR3aa: CASSFGLAGRTDTQYF
j_gene: TRBJ2-3
v_gene: TRBV5-1

CDR3aa: CASSKVASPTDTQYF
j_gene: TRBJ2-3
v_gene: TRBV7-2

CDR3aa: CSARDIWEGVNEQFF
j_gene: TRBJ2-1
v_gene: TRBV20-1

CDR3aa: CASSPLTGASYEQYF
j_gene: TRBJ2-7
v_gene: TRBV18

CDR3aa: CASSQDRSPVNQPQHF
j_gene: TRBJ1-5
v_gene: TRBV4-3

CDR3aa: CASSFLAEPTDTQYF
j_gene: TRBJ2-3
v_gene: TRBV13

CDR3aa: CSGRLAGNYNEQFF
j_gene: TRBJ2-1
v_gene: TRBV29-1